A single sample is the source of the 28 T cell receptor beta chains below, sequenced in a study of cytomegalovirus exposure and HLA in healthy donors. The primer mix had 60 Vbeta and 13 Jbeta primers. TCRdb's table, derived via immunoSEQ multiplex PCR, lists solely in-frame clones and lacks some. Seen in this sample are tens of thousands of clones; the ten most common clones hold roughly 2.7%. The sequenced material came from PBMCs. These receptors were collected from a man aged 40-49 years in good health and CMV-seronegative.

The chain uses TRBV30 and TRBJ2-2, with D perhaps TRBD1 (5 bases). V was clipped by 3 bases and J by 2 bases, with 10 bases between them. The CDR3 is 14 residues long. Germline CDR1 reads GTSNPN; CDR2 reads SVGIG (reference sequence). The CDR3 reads CAWRGLGNTGELFF. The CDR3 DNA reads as TGTGCCTGGAGGGGGCTAGGAAACACCGGGGAGCTGTTTTTT.

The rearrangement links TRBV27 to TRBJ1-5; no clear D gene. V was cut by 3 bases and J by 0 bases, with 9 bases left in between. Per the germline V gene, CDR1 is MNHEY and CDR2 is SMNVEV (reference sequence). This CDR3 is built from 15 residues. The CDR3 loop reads CASSFRAISNQPQHF. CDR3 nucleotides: TGTGCCAGCAGTTTTCGAGCCATTAGCAATCAGCCCCAGCATTTT.

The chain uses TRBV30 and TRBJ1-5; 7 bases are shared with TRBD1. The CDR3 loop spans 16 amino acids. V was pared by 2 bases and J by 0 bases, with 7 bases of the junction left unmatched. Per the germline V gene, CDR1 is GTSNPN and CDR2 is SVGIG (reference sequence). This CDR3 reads CAWSTGERYSNQPQHF. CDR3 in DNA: TGTGCCTGGAGTACAGGGGAACGGTATAGCAATCAGCCCCAGCATTTT.

Here the CDR3 reads CASSQDGGTGVQETQYF. CDR3 bases: TGCGCCAGCAGCCAAGATGGAGGGACAGGGGTCCAAGAGACCCAGTACTTC. The chain carries TRBV4-1 and TRBJ2-5, with 10 nucleotides matching TRBD1. The CDR3 sequence is 17 residues long. Per germline, CDR1 MGHRA and CDR2 YSYEKL. The V and J ends lost 0 bases and 1 base, in that order; junction bases with no gene match: 5.

CDR3 sequence (DNA): TGTGCCAGTGAAGCGGCCGTTAGTAGTACGCAGTATTTT. It codes for CASEAAVSSTQYF. The genes are TRBV6-1 and TRBJ2-3; a weak D match, TRBD2 (5 bases). CDR3 length equals 13 residues. The ends were cut back, 9 bases at V and 8 bases at J, with 18 bases in the middle. CDR1 and CDR2 from the germline V gene are MNHNS and SASEGT.

This chain's CDR3 is CATSRTSGGADRTQYF. CDR3 DNA sequence: TGTGCCACCAGCAGAACTAGCGGGGGGGCCGATAGAACGCAGTATTTT. The rearrangement links TRBV15 to TRBJ2-3; TRBD2 matches 13 bases. This CDR3 is 16 amino acids long. The trim removed 2 bases at V and 9 bases at J, leaving 8 bases unmatched. Germline CDR1 LNHNV, CDR2 YYDKDF (reference sequence). Looking up the rest from reference TRBV15 and TRBJ2-3 gives the full variable domain: DAMVIQNPRYQVTQFGKPVTLSCSQTLNHNVMYWYQQKSSQAPKLLFHYYDKDFNNEADTPDNFQSRRPNTSFCFLDIRSPGLGDTAMYLCATSRTSGGADRTQYFGPGTRLTVL.

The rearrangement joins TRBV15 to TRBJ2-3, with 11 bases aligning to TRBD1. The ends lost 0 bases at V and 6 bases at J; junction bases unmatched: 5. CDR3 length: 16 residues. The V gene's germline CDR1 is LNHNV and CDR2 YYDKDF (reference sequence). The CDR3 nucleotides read TGTGCCACCAGCAGAGAGGGACAGGGGGGAGCGGATACGCAGTATTTT. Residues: CATSREGQGGADTQYF.

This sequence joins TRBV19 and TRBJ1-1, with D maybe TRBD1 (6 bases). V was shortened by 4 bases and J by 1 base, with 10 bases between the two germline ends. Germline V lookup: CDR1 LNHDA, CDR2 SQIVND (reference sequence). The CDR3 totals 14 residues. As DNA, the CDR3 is TGTGCCAGTAGTACTACCAGGGGGAACACTGAAGCTTTCTTT. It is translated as CASSTTRGNTEAFF.

The CDR3 here is CASRPRQGSWETQYF. The CDR3, as DNA: TGTGCCAGCAGACCCAGACAGGGATCGTGGGAGACCCAGTACTTC. This chain joins TRBV2 and TRBJ2-5, with 7 bases matching TRBD1. Germline lookup yields CDR1 SNHLY and CDR2 FYNNEI. J gave up 5 bases and V 6 bases, and 12 bases lay outside the gene matches. There are 15 residues in the CDR3.

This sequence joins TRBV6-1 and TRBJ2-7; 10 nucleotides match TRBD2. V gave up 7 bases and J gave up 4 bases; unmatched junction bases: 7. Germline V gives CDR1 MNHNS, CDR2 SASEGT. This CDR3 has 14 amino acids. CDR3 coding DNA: TGTGCCAGCACCCCGACTAGCGGGTCGTACGAGCAGTACTTC. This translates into CASTPTSGSYEQYF.

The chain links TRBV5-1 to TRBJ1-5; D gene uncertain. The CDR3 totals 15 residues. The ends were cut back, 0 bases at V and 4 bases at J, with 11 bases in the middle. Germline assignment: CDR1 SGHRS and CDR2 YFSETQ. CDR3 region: CASSLAGGRNQPQHF. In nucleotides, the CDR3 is TGCGCCAGCAGCTTGGCCGGAGGGAGAAATCAGCCCCAGCATTTT. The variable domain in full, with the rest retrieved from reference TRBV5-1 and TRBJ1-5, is KAGVTQTPRYLIKTRGQQVTLSCSPISGHRSVSWYQQTPGQGLQFLFEYFSETQRNKGNFPGRFSGRQFSNSRSEMNVSTLELGDSALYLCASSLAGGRNQPQHFGDGTRLSIL.

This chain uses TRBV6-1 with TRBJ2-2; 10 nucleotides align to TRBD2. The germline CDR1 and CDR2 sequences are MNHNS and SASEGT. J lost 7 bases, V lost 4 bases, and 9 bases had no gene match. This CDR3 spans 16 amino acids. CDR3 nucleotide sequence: TGTGCCAGCAGTGGGCATAGCGGGGGGCGAGGCGGGGAGCTGTTTTTT. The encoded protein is CASSGHSGGRGGELFF.

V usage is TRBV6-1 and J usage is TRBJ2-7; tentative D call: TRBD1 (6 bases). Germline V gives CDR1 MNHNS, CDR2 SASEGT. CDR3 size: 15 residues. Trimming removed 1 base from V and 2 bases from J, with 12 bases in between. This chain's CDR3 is CASSEDRVLAYEQYF. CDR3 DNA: TGTGCCAGCAGTGAAGACAGGGTTCTAGCCTACGAGCAGTACTTC.

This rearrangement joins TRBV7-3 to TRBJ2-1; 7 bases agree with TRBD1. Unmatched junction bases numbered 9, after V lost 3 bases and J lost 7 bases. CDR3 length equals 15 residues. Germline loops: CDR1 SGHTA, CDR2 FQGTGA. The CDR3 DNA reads TGTGCCAGCAGCTTGTCCGGGACAGCCTCGAATGAGCAGTTCTTC. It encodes CASSLSGTASNEQFF.

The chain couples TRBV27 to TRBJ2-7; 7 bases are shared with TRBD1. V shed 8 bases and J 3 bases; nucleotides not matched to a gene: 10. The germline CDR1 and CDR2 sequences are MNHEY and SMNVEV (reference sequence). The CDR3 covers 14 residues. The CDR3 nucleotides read TGTGCCAGCCCTCAGGGGGTTGAAGACTACGAGCAGTACTTC. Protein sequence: CASPQGVEDYEQYF.

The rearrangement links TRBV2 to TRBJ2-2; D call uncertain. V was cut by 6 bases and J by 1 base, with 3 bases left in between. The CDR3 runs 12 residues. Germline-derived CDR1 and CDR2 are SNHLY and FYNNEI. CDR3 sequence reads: CASRLNTGELFF. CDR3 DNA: TGTGCCAGCAGACTGAACACCGGGGAGCTGTTTTTT.

In DNA form, the CDR3 reads TGTGCCAGCAGCAGGAGGACAGGCTCCTATAATTCACCCCTCCACTTT. Encoded protein: CASSRRTGSYNSPLHF. V is TRBV7-2 and J is TRBJ1-6; 7 positions match TRBD1. The CDR3 runs 16 residues. J was trimmed by 0 bases and V by 5 bases; bases with no gene match: 4. Per the germline V gene, CDR1 is SGHTA and CDR2 is FQGNSA.

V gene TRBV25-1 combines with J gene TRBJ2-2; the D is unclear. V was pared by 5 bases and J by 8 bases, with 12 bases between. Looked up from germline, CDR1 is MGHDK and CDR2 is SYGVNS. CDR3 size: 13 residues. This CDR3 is CASSSQDRGELFF. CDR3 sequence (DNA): TGTGCCAGCAGTTCCCAGGATCGGGGGGAGCTGTTTTTT.

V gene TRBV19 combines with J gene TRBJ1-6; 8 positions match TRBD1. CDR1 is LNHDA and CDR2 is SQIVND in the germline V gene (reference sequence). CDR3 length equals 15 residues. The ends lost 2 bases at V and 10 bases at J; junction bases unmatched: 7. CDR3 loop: CASSIPGQASSPLHF. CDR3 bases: TGTGCCAGTAGTATACCGGGACAGGCTTCCTCACCCCTCCACTTT.

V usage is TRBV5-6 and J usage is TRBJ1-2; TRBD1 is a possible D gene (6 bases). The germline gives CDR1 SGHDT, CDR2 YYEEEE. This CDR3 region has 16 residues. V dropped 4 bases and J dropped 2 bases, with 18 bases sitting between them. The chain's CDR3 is CASSPDPTGTNYGYTF. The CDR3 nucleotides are TGTGCCAGCAGCCCGGACCCCACAGGGACGAACTATGGCTACACCTTC.

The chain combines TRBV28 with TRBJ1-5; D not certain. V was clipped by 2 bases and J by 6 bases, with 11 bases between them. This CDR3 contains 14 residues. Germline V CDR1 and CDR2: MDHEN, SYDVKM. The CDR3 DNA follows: TGTGCCAGCAGTTTACCCCTCAGCGGTCAGCCCCAGCATTTT. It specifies CASSLPLSGQPQHF.

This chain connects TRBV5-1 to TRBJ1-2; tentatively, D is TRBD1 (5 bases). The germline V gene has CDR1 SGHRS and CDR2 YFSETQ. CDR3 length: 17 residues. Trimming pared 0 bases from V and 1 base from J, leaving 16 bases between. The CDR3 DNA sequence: TGCGCCAGCAGCTTGGAAACCCAGGGAGGAGGTAACTATGGCTACACCTTC. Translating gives CASSLETQGGGNYGYTF. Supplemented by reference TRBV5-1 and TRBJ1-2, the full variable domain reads KAGVTQTPRYLIKTRGQQVTLSCSPISGHRSVSWYQQTPGQGLQFLFEYFSETQRNKGNFPGRFSGRQFSNSRSEMNVSTLELGDSALYLCASSLETQGGGNYGYTFGSGTRLTVV.

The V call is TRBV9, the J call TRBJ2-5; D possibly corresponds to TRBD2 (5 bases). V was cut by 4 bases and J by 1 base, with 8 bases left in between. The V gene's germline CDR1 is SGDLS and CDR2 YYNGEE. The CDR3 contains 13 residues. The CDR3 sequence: CASSSGIQETQYF. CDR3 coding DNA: TGTGCCAGCAGCTCGGGGATCCAAGAGACCCAGTACTTC.

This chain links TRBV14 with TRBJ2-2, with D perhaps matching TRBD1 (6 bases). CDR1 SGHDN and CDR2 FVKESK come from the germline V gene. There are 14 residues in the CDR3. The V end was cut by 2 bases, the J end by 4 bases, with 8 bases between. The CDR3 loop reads CASSQTGTTGELFF. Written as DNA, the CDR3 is TGTGCCAGCAGCCAAACAGGGACCACCGGGGAGCTGTTTTTT.

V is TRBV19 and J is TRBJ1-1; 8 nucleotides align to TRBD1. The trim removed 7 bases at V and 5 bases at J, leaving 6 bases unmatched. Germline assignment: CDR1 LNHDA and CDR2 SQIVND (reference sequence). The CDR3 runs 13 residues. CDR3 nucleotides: TGTGCCAGTATCCGGACAGGGAGGACTGAAGCTTTCTTT. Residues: CASIRTGRTEAFF.

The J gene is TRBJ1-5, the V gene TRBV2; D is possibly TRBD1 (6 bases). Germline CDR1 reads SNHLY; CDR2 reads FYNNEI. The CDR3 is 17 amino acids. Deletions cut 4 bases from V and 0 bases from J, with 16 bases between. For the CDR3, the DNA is TGTGCCAGCAGTGGGATAGGGGGGGGCTATAGCAATCAGCCCCAGCATTTT. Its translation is CASSGIGGGYSNQPQHF.

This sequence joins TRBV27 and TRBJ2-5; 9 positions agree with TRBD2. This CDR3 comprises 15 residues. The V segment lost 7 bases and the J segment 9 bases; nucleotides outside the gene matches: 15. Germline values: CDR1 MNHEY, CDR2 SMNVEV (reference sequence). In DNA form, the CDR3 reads TGTGCCAGCATCTCGGGAGTAGCGGGGGACGGGGCCCAGTACTTC. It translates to CASISGVAGDGAQYF.

The CDR3 region has the DNA TGTGCCTGGAGTGGGAACCGCGGACAGTACAATCAGCCCCAGCATTTT. Protein sequence: CAWSGNRGQYNQPQHF. The chain joins TRBV30 to TRBJ1-5; D might be TRBD1 (6 bases). V shed 1 base and J shed 3 bases, with 16 bases lying between them. The CDR3 is made up of 16 amino acids. Germline values: CDR1 GTSNPN, CDR2 SVGIG (reference sequence).